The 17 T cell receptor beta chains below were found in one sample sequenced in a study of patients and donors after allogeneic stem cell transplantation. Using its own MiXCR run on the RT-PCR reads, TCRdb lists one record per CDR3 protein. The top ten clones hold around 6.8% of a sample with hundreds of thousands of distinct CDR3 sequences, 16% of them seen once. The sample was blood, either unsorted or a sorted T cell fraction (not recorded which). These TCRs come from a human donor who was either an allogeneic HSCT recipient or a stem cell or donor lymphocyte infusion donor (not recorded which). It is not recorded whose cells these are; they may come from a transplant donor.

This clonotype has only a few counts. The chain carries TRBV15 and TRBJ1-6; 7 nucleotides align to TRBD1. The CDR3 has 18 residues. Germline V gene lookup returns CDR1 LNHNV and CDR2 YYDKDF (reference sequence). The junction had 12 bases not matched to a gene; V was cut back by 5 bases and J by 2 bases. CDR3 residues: CATSGGTDRQAYNSPLHF. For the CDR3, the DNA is TGTGCCACCAGCGGCGGGACAGACCGACAAGCCTATAATTCACCCCTCCACTTT.

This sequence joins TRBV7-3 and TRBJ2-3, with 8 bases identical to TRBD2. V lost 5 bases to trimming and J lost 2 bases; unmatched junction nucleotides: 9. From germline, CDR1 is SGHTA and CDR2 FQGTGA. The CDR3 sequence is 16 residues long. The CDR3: CASSHGGGRDTDTQYF. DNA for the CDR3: TGTGCCAGCAGCCACGGGGGGGGGCGGGACACAGATACGCAGTATTTT.

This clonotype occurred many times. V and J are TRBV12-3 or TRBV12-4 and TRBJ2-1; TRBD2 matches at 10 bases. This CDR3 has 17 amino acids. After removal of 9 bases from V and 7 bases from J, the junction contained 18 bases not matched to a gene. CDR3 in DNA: TGTGCCAGTTTTCCCAATTTGGGGAGCGGGGGGGCGAATGAGCAGTTCTTC. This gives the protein CASFPNLGSGGANEQFF.

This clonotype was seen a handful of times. The CDR3 region is CAWSEQGAREQYF. The CDR3 coding sequence is TGTGCCTGGAGTGAACAGGGGGCGCGGGAGCAGTACTTC. This rearrangement joins TRBV30 to TRBJ2-7; 9 bases are a match to TRBD1. V dropped 1 base and J dropped 7; count of bases not matched to a gene: 5. Germline V gene lookup returns CDR1 GTSNPN and CDR2 SVGIG (reference sequence). The CDR3 is 13 amino acids.

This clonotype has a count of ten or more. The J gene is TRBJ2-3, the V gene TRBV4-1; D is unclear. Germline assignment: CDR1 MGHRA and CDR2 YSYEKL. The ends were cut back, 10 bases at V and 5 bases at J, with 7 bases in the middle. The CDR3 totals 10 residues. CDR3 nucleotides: TGCGCCAACCCCGGAGATACGCAGTATTTT. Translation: CANPGDTQYF.

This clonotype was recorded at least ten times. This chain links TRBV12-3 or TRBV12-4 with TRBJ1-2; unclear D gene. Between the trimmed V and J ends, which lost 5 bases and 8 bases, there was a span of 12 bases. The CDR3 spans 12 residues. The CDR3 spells CASSLHGVGYTF. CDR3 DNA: TGTGCCAGCAGTCTCCATGGAGTAGGCTACACCTTC.

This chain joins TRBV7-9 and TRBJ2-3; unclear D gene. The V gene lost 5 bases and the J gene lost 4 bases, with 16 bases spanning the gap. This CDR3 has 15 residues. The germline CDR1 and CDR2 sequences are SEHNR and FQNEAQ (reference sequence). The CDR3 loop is CASSDPRKNPDTQYF. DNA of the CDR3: TGTGCCAGCAGCGATCCCCGGAAAAACCCAGATACGCAGTATTTT.

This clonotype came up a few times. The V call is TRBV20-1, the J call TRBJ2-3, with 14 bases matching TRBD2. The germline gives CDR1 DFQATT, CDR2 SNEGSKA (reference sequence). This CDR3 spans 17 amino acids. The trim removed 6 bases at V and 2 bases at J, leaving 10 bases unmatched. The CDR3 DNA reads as TGCAGTGCCTATGGGACTAGCGGGAGTCTAATCACAGATACGCAGTATTTT. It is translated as CSAYGTSGSLITDTQYF.

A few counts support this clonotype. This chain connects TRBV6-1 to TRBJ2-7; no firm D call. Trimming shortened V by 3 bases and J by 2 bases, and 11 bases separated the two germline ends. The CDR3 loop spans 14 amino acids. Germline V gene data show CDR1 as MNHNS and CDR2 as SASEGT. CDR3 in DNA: TGTGCCAGCAGTGAGTGGGCAGCCACCTACGAGCAGTACTTC. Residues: CASSEWAATYEQYF.

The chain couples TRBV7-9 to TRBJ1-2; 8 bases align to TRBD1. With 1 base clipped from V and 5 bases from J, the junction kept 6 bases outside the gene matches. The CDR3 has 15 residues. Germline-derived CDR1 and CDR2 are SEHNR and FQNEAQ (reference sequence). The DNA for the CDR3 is TGTGCCAGCAGCTTAGGGCAGGGGGCGCGATATGGCTACACCTTC. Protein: CASSLGQGARYGYTF.

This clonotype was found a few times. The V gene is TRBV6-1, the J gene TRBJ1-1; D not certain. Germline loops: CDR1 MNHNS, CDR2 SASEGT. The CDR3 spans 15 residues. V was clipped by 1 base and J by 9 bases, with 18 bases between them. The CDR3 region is CASSEVNMNREKAFF. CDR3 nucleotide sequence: TGTGCCAGCAGTGAAGTTAATATGAACCGCGAAAAAGCTTTCTTT.

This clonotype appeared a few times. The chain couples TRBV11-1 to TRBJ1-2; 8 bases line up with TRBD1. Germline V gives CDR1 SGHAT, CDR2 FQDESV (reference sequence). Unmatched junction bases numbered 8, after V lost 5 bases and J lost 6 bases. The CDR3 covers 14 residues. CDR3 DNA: TGTGCCAGCAGCGACACACGGGACAGGAATGGCTACACCTTC. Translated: CASSDTRDRNGYTF.

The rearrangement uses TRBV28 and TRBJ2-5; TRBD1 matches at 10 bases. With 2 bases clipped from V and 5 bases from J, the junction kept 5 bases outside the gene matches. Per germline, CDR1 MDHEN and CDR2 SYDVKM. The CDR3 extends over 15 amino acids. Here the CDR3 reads CASSLMTGGRETQYF. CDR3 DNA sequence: TGTGCCAGCAGTTTAATGACAGGGGGCCGTGAGACCCAGTACTTC.

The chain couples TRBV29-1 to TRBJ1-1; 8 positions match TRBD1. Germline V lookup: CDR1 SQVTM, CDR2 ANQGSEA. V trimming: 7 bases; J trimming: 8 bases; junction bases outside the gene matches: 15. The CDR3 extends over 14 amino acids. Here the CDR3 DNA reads TGCAGCGCTCCACCTCTGGCAGGGGGCCCCGAAGCTTTCTTT. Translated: CSAPPLAGGPEAFF. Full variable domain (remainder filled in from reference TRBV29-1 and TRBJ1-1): SAVISQKPSRDICQRGTSLTIQCQVDSQVTMMFWYRQQPGQSLTLIATANQGSEATYESGFVIDKFPISRPNLTFSTLTVSNMSPEDSSIYLCSAPPLAGGPEAFFGQGTRLTVV.

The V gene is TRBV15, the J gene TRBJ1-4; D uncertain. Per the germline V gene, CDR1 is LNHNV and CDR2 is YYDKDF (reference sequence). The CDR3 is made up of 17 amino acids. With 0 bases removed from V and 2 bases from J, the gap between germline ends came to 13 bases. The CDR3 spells CATSRDFAGGTNEKLFF. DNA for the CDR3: TGTGCCACCAGCAGAGATTTTGCGGGAGGGACTAATGAAAAACTGTTTTTT. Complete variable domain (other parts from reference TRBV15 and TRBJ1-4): DAMVIQNPRYQVTQFGKPVTLSCSQTLNHNVMYWYQQKSSQAPKLLFHYYDKDFNNEADTPDNFQSRRPNTSFCFLDIRSPGLGDTAMYLCATSRDFAGGTNEKLFFGSGTQLSVL.

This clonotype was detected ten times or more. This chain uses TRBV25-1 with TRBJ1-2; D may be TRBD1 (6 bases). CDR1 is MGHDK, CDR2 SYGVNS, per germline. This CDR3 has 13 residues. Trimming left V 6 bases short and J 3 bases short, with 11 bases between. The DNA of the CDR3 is TGTGCCAGCAGAACGGCAGGGGACTATGGCTACACCTTC. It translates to CASRTAGDYGYTF.

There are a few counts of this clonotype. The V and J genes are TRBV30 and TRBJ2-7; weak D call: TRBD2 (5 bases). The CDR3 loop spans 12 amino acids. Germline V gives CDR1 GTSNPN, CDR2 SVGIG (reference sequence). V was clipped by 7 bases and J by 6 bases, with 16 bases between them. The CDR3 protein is CASVARKSEQYF. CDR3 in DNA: TGTGCCTCTGTAGCGAGAAAGAGCGAGCAGTACTTC.